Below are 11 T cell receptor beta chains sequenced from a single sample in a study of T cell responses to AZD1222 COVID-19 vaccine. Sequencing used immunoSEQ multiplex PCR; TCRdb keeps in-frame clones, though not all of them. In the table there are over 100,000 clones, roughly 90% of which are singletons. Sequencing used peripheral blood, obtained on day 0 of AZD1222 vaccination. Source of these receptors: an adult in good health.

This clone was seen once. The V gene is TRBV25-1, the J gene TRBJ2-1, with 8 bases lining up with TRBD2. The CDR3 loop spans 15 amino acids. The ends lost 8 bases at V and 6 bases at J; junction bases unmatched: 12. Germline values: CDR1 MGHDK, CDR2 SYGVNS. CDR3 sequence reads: CASLGGPGGFNEQFF. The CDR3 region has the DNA TGTGCCAGCTTAGGAGGCCCGGGAGGGTTCAATGAGCAGTTCTTC.

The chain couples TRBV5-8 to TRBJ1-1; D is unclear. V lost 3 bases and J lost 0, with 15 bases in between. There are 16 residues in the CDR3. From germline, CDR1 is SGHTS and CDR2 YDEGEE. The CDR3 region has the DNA TGTGCCAGCAGCTCTGGAGCCCTCCGGATGAACACTGAAGCTTTCTTT. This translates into CASSSGALRMNTEAFF.

CDR3 nucleotides: TGTGCCAGCAGTTTAAGGTCAAGCCGTAGCAATCAGCCCCAGCATTTT. Amino acids: CASSLRSSRSNQPQHF. This chain joins TRBV27 and TRBJ1-5; D call uncertain. The CDR3 is made up of 16 amino acids. CDR1 MNHEY and CDR2 SMNVEV come from the germline V gene (reference sequence). V was clipped by 2 bases and J by 0 bases, with 11 bases between them.

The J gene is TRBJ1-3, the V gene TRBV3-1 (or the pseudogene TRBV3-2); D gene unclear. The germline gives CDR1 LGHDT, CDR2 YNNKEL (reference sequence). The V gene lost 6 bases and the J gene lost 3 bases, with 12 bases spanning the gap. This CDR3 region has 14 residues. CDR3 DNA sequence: TGTGCCAGCAGGCACACAGCTCTTGGAAACACCATATATTTT. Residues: CASRHTALGNTIYF.

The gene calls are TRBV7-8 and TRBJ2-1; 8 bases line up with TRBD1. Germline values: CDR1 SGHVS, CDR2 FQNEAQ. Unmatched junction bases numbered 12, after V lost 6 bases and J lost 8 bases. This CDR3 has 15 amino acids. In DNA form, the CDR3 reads TGTGCCAGCAGTCGACAGGGGATACTCATGGATGAGCAGTTCTTC. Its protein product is CASSRQGILMDEQFF.

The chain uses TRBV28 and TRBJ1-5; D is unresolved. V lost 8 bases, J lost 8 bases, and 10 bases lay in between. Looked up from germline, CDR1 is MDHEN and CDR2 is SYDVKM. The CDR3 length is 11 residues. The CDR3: CASGVTEPQHF. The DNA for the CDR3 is TGTGCCAGCGGCGTAACGGAGCCCCAGCATTTT.

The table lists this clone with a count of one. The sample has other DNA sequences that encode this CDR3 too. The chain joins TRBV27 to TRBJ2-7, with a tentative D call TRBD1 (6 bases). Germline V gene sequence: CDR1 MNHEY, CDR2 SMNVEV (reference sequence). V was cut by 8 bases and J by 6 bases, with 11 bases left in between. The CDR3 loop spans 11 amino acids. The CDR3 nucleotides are TGTGCCAGCTCACTCAGGGGCGAGCAGTACTTC. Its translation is CASSLRGEQYF.

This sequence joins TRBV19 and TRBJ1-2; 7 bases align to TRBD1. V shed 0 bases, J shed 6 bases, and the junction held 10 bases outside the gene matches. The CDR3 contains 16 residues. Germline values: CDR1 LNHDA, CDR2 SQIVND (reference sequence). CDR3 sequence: CASSIETGEVRNGYTF. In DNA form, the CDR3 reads TGTGCCAGTAGTATAGAAACAGGGGAAGTGAGGAATGGCTACACCTTC.

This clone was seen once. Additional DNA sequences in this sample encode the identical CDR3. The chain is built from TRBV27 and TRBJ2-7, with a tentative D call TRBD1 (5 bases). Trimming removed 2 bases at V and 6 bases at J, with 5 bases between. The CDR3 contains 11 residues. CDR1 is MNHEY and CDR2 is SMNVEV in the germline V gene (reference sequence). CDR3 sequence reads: CASSLRGEQYF. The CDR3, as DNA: TGTGCCAGCAGTTTAAGGGGCGAGCAGTACTTC.

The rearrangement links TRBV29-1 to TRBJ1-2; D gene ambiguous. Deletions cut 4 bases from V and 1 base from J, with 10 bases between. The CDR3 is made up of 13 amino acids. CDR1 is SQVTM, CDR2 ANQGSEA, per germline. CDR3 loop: CSVGTGINYGYTF. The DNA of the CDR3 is TGCAGCGTTGGGACGGGAATTAACTATGGCTACACCTTC.

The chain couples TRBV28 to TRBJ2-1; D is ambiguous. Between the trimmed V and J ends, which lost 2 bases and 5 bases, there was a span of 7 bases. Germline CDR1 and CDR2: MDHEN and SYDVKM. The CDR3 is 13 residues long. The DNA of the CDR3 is TGTGCCAGCAGTTTAGGGGTTAACAATGAGCAGTTCTTC. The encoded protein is CASSLGVNNEQFF.